Following are 19 T cell receptor beta chains from one sample sequenced in a study of T cell repertoires in cytomegalovirus infection. TCRdb called the reads again in MiXCR, with one record for every CDR3 protein. The table lists about 100,000 distinct CDR3 sequences, about a quarter of them singletons. What was sequenced was CD8+ T cells from PBMCs. The origin of the receptors is a human donor in good health (CMV status not recorded). Some clones in this sample may be carry-over from other donors' samples.

V is TRBV25-1 and J is TRBJ2-7; 8 nucleotides line up with TRBD2. Germline CDR1 reads MGHDK; CDR2 reads SYGVNS. CDR3 length: 14 residues. The J segment lost 3 bases and the V segment lost 10 bases, leaving 11 bases of the junction unmatched. The CDR3 DNA reads as TGTGCCACGGGGGGGGAAACTGCTTACTACGAGCAGTACTTC. It yields the protein CATGGETAYYEQYF.

The V call is TRBV20-1, the J call TRBJ1-5; 7 bases match TRBD1. Trimming took 2 bases from V and 5 from J; bases not matched to a gene: 18. Germline values: CDR1 DFQATT, CDR2 SNEGSKA (reference sequence). CDR3 length: 18 amino acids. The chain's CDR3 is CSARRTTGDWGLDQPQHF. The CDR3 DNA reads as TGCAGTGCTAGACGCACCACAGGGGACTGGGGGTTAGATCAGCCCCAGCATTTT.

The chain recombines TRBV20-1 with TRBJ2-1; D may be TRBD2 (6 bases). This CDR3 region has 16 residues. Germline assignment: CDR1 DFQATT and CDR2 SNEGSKA (reference sequence). V was clipped by 0 bases and J by 9 bases, with 21 bases between them. The CDR3 sequence: CSARDLAGSLGGEQFF. CDR3 DNA sequence: TGCAGTGCTAGAGATCTGGCGGGAAGTTTAGGCGGTGAGCAGTTCTTC.

This clonotype was seen only once. The chain couples TRBV5-3 to TRBJ2-1, with D unclear. TRBV5-3 is sorted into the ORF group, with uncertain function. The ends were cut back, 8 bases at V and 4 bases at J, with 16 bases in the middle. This CDR3 is 14 amino acids long. The CDR3 loop is CASSSNLEYNEQFF. CDR3 sequence (DNA): TGTGCCAGCAGCAGCAATTTAGAATACAATGAGCAGTTCTTC.

This clonotype was seen only a few times. The chain uses TRBV12-3 or TRBV12-4 and TRBJ2-1; the D gene is possibly TRBD1 (7 bases). The CDR3 sequence is 18 residues long. Between the trimmed V and J ends, which lost 4 bases and 5 bases, there was a span of 24 bases. DNA for the CDR3: TGTGCCAGCAGTTCATATAGGGCGCAGGGGGGAGAGGACAATGAGCAGTTCTTC. Translated: CASSSYRAQGGEDNEQFF.

This clonotype was detected many times. This chain joins TRBV6-2 or TRBV6-3 and TRBJ2-7, with TRBD1 as a possible D gene (5 bases). The CDR3 is 14 amino acids. With 7 bases removed from V and 6 bases from J, the gap between germline ends came to 19 bases. Looked up from germline, CDR1 is MNHEY and CDR2 is SVGEGT. The chain's CDR3 is CASNPAATQGEQYF. CDR3 nucleotide sequence: TGTGCCAGCAACCCGGCGGCCACCCAGGGCGAGCAGTACTTC.

This clonotype was detected ten times or more. The CDR3 is CATLGGANVLTF. DNA for the CDR3: TGTGCCACCCTGGGGGGGGCCAACGTCCTGACTTTC. The chain carries TRBV6-2 or TRBV6-3 and TRBJ2-6; D gene ambiguous. Germline loops: CDR1 MNHEY, CDR2 SVGEGT. Trimming pared 10 bases from V and 4 bases from J, leaving 8 bases between. The CDR3 is 12 residues long.

This clonotype was observed at least ten times. V gene TRBV7-9 combines with J gene TRBJ2-5; D is tentatively TRBD1 or TRBD2 (5 bases each). Between the trimmed V and J ends, which lost 5 bases and 3 bases, there was a span of 19 bases. The CDR3 runs to 16 residues. Germline-derived CDR1 and CDR2 are SEHNR and FQNEAQ (reference sequence). Here the CDR3 reads CASSPAVGLAKETQYF. The CDR3 DNA sequence: TGTGCCAGCAGCCCCGCCGTGGGGCTAGCTAAAGAGACCCAGTACTTC. The full variable domain, completed using reference TRBV7-9 and TRBJ2-5, is DTGVSQNPRHKITKRGQNVTFRCDPISEHNRLYWYRQTLGQGPEFLTYFQNEAQLEKSRLLSDRFSAERPKGSFSTLEIQRTEQGDSAMYLCASSPAVGLAKETQYFGPGTRLLVL.

This clonotype was observed a few times. The CDR3 coding sequence is TGTGCCAGCAGCCAGGGGAGGACCTACGAGCAGTACTTC. It yields the protein CASSQGRTYEQYF. The gene calls are TRBV4-2 and TRBJ2-7, with D possibly being TRBD2 (6 bases). Trimming stripped 3 bases from V and 2 bases from J, with 8 bases between. CDR3 length equals 13 residues. Germline V gene data show CDR1 as LGHNA and CDR2 as YNFKEQ.

The rearrangement links TRBV20-1 to TRBJ2-7; 7 positions agree with TRBD1. The CDR3 extends over 13 amino acids. Trimming at V came to 6 bases and at J to 3 bases, leaving 8 bases not matched to a gene. Germline V gene data show CDR1 as DFQATT and CDR2 as SNEGSKA (reference sequence). CDR3 loop: CSAITGEFYEQYF. The CDR3 bases are TGCAGTGCCATTACAGGGGAATTCTACGAGCAGTACTTC.

The chain joins TRBV24-1 to TRBJ2-1; TRBD1 agrees at 7 bases. The V gene's germline CDR1 is KGHDR and CDR2 SFDVKD. The CDR3 covers 15 residues. The V gene end was trimmed by 3 bases and the J gene end by 0 bases; junction bases not matched to a gene: 1. The CDR3 DNA sequence: TGTGCCACCAGTGATGGGACAGCCTCCTACAATGAGCAGTTCTTC. This codes for CATSDGTASYNEQFF.

This clonotype has a handful of counts. The chain employs TRBV27 and TRBJ2-2, with 9 positions matching TRBD2. Germline V gene sequence: CDR1 MNHEY, CDR2 SMNVEV (reference sequence). Trimming cost V 4 bases and J 2 bases; bases outside gene matches: 5. The CDR3 covers 16 residues. The CDR3 DNA sequence: TGTGCCAGCAGTTCTGAGCGGGGGGTAAACACCGGGGAGCTGTTTTTT. As protein: CASSSERGVNTGELFF.

This clonotype appeared a few times. The chain employs TRBV28 and TRBJ2-7; possible D gene TRBD1, 5 bases. The germline CDR1 and CDR2 sequences are MDHEN and SYDVKM. V lost 8 bases and J lost 4, with 18 bases in between. The CDR3 has 14 amino acids. The CDR3: CASHGAPKRYEQYF. CDR3 nucleotide sequence: TGTGCCAGCCATGGGGCTCCTAAGAGATACGAGCAGTACTTC.

This clonotype was counted between two and nine times. The chain employs TRBV5-1 and TRBJ1-2, with D maybe TRBD1 (5 bases). Trimming left V 3 bases short and J 2 bases short, with 14 bases between. Germline V CDR1 and CDR2: SGHRS, YFSETQ. The CDR3 runs to 15 residues. The CDR3 protein is CASSSVGTANYGYTF. The CDR3 region has the DNA TGCGCCAGCAGCTCCGTTGGGACCGCGAACTATGGCTACACCTTC.

This clonotype appeared a few times. The chain recombines TRBV27 with TRBJ2-1; D call uncertain. Per germline, CDR1 MNHEY and CDR2 SMNVEV (reference sequence). V was shortened by 0 bases and J by 5 bases, with 8 bases between the two germline ends. The CDR3 covers 14 residues. The CDR3 region is CASSLSGYNNEQFF. CDR3 nucleotide sequence: TGTGCCAGCAGTTTATCGGGGTATAACAATGAGCAGTTCTTC.

This clonotype was counted a few times. The CDR3 protein is CASRSPGGSQETQYF. The CDR3 DNA sequence: TGTGCCAGCAGATCCCCGGGGGGATCCCAAGAGACCCAGTACTTC. The genes are TRBV12-3 or TRBV12-4 and TRBJ2-5, with TRBD2 matching over 7 bases. The CDR3 runs to 15 residues. V shed 6 bases and J 1 base; nucleotides not matched to a gene: 8.

This clonotype was detected a few times. This chain links TRBV7-8 with TRBJ2-3; D is uncertain. This CDR3 region has 13 residues. Trimming took off 3 bases at V and 6 bases at J, with 10 bases between the two ends. Looked up from germline, CDR1 is SGHVS and CDR2 is FQNEAQ. The DNA for the CDR3 is TGTGCCAGCAGCTTCGAACCCGCGGATACGCAGTATTTT. Translating it yields CASSFEPADTQYF.

This clonotype was observed a few times. This chain uses TRBV20-1 with TRBJ2-7; 9 positions match TRBD2. The germline gives CDR1 DFQATT, CDR2 SNEGSKA (reference sequence). Trimming at V came to 0 bases and at J to 7 bases, leaving 7 bases not matched to a gene. The CDR3 spans 14 residues. The CDR3 region is CSARDYSGSGEQYF. The CDR3 coding sequence is TGCAGTGCTAGAGATTATAGCGGGAGCGGGGAGCAGTACTTC.

This clonotype was counted ten times or more. This sequence joins TRBV6-2 or TRBV6-3 and TRBJ2-1; a possible D gene is TRBD2 (6 bases). The V end lost 7 bases, the J end lost 8 bases, and 18 bases lay between the germline ends. The V gene's germline CDR1 is MNHEY and CDR2 SVGEGT. This CDR3 region has 14 residues. The CDR3 region has the DNA TGTGCCAGCACCATACTCGCCGGGACTGATGAGCAGTTCTTC. This gives the protein CASTILAGTDEQFF.